A single T cell receptor (beta chain) is shown here with its context. Its cognate antigen is unknown. The sample originates from a study of T cell repertoires in cytomegalovirus infection. The overall study: Carrying CMV and the relevant HLA type showed in public TCR beta signatures. The study, taken as a whole, reports: Across the ex vivo response, the dominant clonotypes were HLA-C-restricted CMV-specific TCR beta clonotypes.

Using its own MiXCR run on the reads, TCRdb lists one record per CDR3 protein. This sample has a few hundred thousand distinct CDR3 sequences, with approximately 40% found just once. The V gene's germline CDR1 is DFQATT and CDR2 SNEGSKA (reference sequence). The V and J ends lost 4 bases and 2 bases, in that order; junction bases with no gene match: 12. The CDR3 is 17 residues long. The gene calls are TRBV20-1 and TRBJ2-7; TRBD2 matches at 12 bases. Sample: cultured PBMCs, taken from culture after CMV antigen stimulation. The clonotype originates from a human donor in good health (CMV status not recorded). Some clones in this sample may be carry-over from other donors' samples. The CDR3 here is CSAIPGLAGPNPYEQYF. The CDR3 nucleotides read TGCAGTGCTATTCCGGGACTAGCGGGTCCTAACCCCTACGAGCAGTACTTC.